Sequencing of this TCR beta chain was carried out in a study of T cell clonotyping in hematopoietic cell transplantation. Clones were sequenced by immunoSEQ multiplex PCR, and TCRdb holds only the in-frame ones, with some missing. Counted here are 4,800 or so clones, 90% occurring once; the ten biggest clones make up over 4.5%. For this clone: The antigen is unknown.

Whole-study results and caveats: At the given depth, recipient repertoires were over 97% de novo clonotypes.

V was pared by 4 bases and J by 3 bases, with 15 bases between. CDR3 length: 14 residues. The V gene's germline CDR1 is GTSNPN and CDR2 SVGIG (reference sequence). The clonotype comes from a man aged 35 to 55 in good health. Some clones in this sample may be carry-over from other donors' samples. The J gene is TRBJ1-2, the V gene TRBV30; D gene ambiguous. Source material: peripheral blood mononuclear cells. CDR3 DNA: TGTGCCTGGAAAGGGTACAGAGGATACTATGGCTACACCTTC. It encodes CAWKGYRGYYGYTF.